The 6 T cell receptor beta chains reported below all come from one sample, sequenced in a study of blood T cell repertoires in COVID-19. The protocol was immunoSEQ multiplex PCR, while the TCRdb copy is restricted to in-frame clones and leaves out a portion. Of hundreds of thousands of clones listed, 89% are singletons. The source material was peripheral blood. These receptors were collected from a man aged 18 to 29 with COVID-19, enrolled during active disease.

This clone was detected only once. The CDR3: CASSWDRGRETQYF. For the CDR3, the DNA is TGTGCCAGCAGCTGGGACAGGGGTAGGGAGACCCAGTACTTC. The genes are TRBV7-9 and TRBJ2-5; 10 positions match TRBD1. Trimming took 4 bases from V and 5 from J; bases not matched to a gene: 4. CDR1 is SEHNR, CDR2 FQNEAQ, per germline (reference sequence). This CDR3 has 14 amino acids. The full variable domain, completed using reference TRBV7-9 and TRBJ2-5, is DTGVSQNPRHKITKRGQNVTFRCDPISEHNRLYWYRQTLGQGPEFLTYFQNEAQLEKSRLLSDRFSAERPKGSFSTLEIQRTEQGDSAMYLCASSWDRGRETQYFGPGTRLLVL.

The CDR3 nucleotides read TGTGCCAGCAGCCACAGGGAAACTGAAGCTTTCTTT. Residues: CASSHRETEAFF. This chain uses TRBV6-6 with TRBJ1-1, with D perhaps matching TRBD1 (6 bases). Germline CDR1 is MNHNY and CDR2 is SVGAGI (reference sequence). This CDR3 is 12 amino acids long. V shed 6 bases and J shed 5 bases, with 10 bases lying between them.

This clone turned up a few times. V usage is TRBV18 and J usage is TRBJ2-5; 9 positions match TRBD1. After removal of 0 bases from V and 5 bases from J, the junction contained 4 bases not matched to a gene. Germline CDR1 and CDR2: KGHSH and LQKENI. The CDR3 extends over 15 amino acids. The CDR3 nucleotides are TGTGCCAGCTCACCACCCGGACAGGGGCGGGAGACCCAGTACTTC. It yields the protein CASSPPGQGRETQYF.

The chain carries TRBV4-2 and TRBJ2-7, with TRBD1 identical over 9 bases. This CDR3 comprises 14 residues. The trim removed 4 bases at V and 3 bases at J, leaving 4 bases unmatched. CDR1 and CDR2 from the germline V gene are LGHNA and YNFKEQ. CDR3 nucleotide sequence: TGTGCCAGCAGCCCGACAGGGGGTAGCTACGAGCAGTACTTC. It codes for CASSPTGGSYEQYF.

V gene TRBV5-1 combines with J gene TRBJ2-7; unclear D gene. This CDR3 is built from 16 residues. The V gene lost 2 bases and the J gene lost 1 base, with 16 bases spanning the gap. Germline CDR1 is SGHRS and CDR2 is YFSETQ. The CDR3: CASSLAPLVGSYEQYF. The CDR3 DNA reads as TGCGCCAGCAGCTTAGCGCCTTTGGTGGGTTCCTACGAGCAGTACTTC.

This clone occurred once. J is TRBJ2-2 and V is TRBV7-9, with a tentative D call TRBD1 (6 bases). The CDR3 extends over 17 amino acids. The germline V gene has CDR1 SEHNR and CDR2 FQNEAQ (reference sequence). V was cut by 5 bases and J by 3 bases, with 19 bases left in between. CDR3 residues: CASSPEVGRGDTGELFF. The CDR3 nucleotides read TGTGCCAGCAGCCCTGAAGTGGGCAGGGGCGACACCGGGGAGCTGTTTTTT.